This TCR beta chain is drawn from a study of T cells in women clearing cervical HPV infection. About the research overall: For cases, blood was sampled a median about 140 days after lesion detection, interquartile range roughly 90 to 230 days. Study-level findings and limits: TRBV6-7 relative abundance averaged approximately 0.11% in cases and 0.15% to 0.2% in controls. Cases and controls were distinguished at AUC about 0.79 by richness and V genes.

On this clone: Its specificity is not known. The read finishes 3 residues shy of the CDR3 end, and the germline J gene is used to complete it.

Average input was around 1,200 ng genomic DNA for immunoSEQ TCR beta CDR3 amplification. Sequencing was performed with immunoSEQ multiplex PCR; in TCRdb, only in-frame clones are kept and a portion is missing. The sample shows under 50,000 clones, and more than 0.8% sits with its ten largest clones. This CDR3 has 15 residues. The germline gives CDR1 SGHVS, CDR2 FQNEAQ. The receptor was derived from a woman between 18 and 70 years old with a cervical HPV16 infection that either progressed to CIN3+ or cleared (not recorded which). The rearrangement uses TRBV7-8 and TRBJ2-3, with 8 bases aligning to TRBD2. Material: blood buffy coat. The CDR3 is CASSKTGGSLETQYF. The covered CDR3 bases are TGTGCCAGCAGCAAGACGGGGGGGTCCTTAGAGACG.